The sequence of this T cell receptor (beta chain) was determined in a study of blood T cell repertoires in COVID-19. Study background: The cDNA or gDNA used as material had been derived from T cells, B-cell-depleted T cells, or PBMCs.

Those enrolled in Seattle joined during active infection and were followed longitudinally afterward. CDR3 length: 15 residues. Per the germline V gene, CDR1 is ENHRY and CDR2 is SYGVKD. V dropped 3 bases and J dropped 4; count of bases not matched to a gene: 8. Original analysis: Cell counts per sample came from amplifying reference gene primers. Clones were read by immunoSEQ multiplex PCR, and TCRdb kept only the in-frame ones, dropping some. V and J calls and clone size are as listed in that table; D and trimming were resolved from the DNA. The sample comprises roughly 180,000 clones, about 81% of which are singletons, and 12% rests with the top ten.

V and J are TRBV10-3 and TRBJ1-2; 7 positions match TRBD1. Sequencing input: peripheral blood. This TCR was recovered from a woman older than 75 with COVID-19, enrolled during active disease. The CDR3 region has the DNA TGTGCCATCAGTGACCCGGGACAGTACCGCTATGGCTACACCTTC. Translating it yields CAISDPGQYRYGYTF.